These T cell receptor beta chains were read from a single sample in a study of T cell changes during pregnancy in multiple sclerosis. TCRdb's table, derived via immunoSEQ multiplex PCR, lists solely in-frame clones and lacks some. In the table there are 75,000 to 100,000 clones, approximately 92% of which are singletons. The sequenced sample was peripheral blood, obtained after pregnancy. Receptor source: a female donor with multiple sclerosis, enrolled in a pregnancy study. Both conserved end residues are part of each CDR3. Size tells how often a clone was seen (once, few, many) or the class of an expanded clone, and some rows leave it out.

v_call	clone_size	cdr3_length	j_call	cdr3_aa
TRBV6-1	NA	13	TRBJ1-2	CASSETGDDGYTF
TRBV5-1	NA	14	TRBJ2-2	CASREPTVTGELFF
TRBV4-1	NA	17	TRBJ2-7	CASSQVPRAAEFYEQYF
TRBV5-1	NA	15	TRBJ1-1	CASSLAGRVNTEAFF
TRBV4-1	NA	14	TRBJ2-7	CASSPGLAGDEQYF
TRBV6-6	NA	14	TRBJ2-7	CASRTQGSSYEQYF
TRBV7-9	once	14	TRBJ1-2	CASSLAAGTYGYTF
TRBV18	many	16	TRBJ2-1	CASSGLAGVFYNEQFF
TRBV6-5	NA	14	TRBJ1-3	CASSSTGTGNTIYF
TRBV30	NA	14	TRBJ2-1	CAWTSGRVDNEQFF
TRBV6-5	NA	14	TRBJ2-5	CASSLDGAGETQYF
TRBV2	NA	18	TRBJ2-3	CASSEALGPTGGADTQYF
TRBV14	NA	16	TRBJ1-2	CASSQLSTGTVYGYTF
TRBV6-1	NA	16	TRBJ2-2	CASSVSNRENTGELFF